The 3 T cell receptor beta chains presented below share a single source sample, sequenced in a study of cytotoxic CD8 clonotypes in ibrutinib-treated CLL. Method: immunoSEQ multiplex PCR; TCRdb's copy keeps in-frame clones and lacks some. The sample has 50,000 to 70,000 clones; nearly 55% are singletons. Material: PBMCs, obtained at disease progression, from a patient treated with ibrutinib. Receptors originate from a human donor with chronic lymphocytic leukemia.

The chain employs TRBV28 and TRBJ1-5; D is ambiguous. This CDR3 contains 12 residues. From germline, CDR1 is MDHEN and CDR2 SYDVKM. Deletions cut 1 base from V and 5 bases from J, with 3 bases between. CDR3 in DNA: TGTGCCAGCAGTTTATCTGATCAGCCCCAGCATTTT. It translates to CASSLSDQPQHF.

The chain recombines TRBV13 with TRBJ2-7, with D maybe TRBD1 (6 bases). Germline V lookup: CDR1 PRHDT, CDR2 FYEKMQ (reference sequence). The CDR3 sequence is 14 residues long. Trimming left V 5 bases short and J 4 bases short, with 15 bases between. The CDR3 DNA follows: TGTGCCAGCAGCAGAGGACAGTTAGAGTACGAGCAGTACTTC. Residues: CASSRGQLEYEQYF.

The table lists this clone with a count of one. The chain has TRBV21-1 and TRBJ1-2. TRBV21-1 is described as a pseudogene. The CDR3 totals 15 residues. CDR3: CASSARTATNYGYTF. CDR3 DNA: TGTGCCAGCAGCGCTCGGACGGCTACTAACTATGGCTACACCTTC.